This T cell receptor (beta chain) stems from a study of blood T cells in healthy people across ages. Alongside a J-beta primer mix, a sample-barcoded 5' primer served in a second PCR lasting about 7 to 11 cycles. Via MiXCR, TCRdb re-called the 5' RACE reads, giving one row per CDR3 protein. The sample holds roughly 800,000 distinct CDR3 sequences; roughly 60% are singletons and the top ten take 22%. This clonotype was counted between two and nine times. This CDR3 comprises 15 residues. Trimming removed 6 bases from V and 4 bases from J, with 19 bases in between. CDR1 LNHNV and CDR2 YYDKDF come from the germline V gene (reference sequence).

The sequenced sample consisted of blood. This TCR derives from a young man in good health. The chain uses TRBV15 and TRBJ2-7, with D tentatively TRBD2 (5 bases). CDR3 DNA sequence: TGTGCCACCAGGGTTGCGGTGGGAGTAGGGTACGAGCAGTACTTC. Amino acid sequence: CATRVAVGVGYEQYF.